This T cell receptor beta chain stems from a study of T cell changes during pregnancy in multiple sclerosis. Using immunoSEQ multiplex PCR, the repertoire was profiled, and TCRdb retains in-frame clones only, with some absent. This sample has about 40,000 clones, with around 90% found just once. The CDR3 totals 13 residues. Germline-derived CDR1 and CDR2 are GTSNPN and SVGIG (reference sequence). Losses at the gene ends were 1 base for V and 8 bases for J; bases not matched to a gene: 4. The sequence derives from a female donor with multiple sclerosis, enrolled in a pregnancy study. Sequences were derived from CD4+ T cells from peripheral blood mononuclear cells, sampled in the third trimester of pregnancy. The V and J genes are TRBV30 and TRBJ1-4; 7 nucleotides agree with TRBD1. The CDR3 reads CAWSGGGSEKLFF. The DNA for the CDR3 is TGTGCCTGGAGTGGAGGGGGCTCAGAAAAACTGTTTTTT.